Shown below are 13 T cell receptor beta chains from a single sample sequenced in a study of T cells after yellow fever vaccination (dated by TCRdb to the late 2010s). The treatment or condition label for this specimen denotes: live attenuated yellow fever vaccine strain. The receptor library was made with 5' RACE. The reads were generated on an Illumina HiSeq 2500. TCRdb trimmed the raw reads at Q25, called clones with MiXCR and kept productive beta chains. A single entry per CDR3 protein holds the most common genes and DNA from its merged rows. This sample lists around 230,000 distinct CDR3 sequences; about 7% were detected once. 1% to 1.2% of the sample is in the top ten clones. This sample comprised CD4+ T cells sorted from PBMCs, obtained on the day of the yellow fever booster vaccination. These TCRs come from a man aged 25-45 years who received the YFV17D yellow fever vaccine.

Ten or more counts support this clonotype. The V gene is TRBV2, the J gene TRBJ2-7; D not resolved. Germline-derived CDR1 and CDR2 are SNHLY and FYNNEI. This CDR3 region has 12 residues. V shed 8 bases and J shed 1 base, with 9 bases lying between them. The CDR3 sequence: CASGRGSYEQYF. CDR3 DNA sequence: TGTGCCAGCGGTCGCGGTTCCTACGAGCAGTACTTC.

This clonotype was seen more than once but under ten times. CDR3: CASSFQGAGEQYF. CDR3 bases: TGTGCCAGCAGTTTCCAGGGGGCGGGCGAGCAGTACTTC. V gene TRBV12-3 or TRBV12-4 combines with J gene TRBJ2-7; 8 bases fit TRBD1. The CDR3 length is 13 residues. The trim removed 3 bases at V and 6 bases at J, leaving 4 bases unmatched.

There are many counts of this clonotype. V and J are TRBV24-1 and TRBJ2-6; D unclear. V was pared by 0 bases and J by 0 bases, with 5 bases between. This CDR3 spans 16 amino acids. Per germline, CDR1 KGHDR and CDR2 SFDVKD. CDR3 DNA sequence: TGTGCCACCAGTGATTTGAACTTCTCTGGGGCCAACGTCCTGACTTTC. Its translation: CATSDLNFSGANVLTF.

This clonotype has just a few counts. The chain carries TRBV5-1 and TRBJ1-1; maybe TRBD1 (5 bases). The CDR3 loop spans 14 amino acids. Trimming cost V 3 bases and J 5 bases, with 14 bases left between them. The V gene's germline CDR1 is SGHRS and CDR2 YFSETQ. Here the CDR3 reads CASSSAGEGTEAFF. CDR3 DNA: TGCGCCAGCAGCTCTGCGGGGGAGGGGACTGAAGCTTTCTTT. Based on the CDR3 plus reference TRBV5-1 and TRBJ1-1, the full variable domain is KAGVTQTPRYLIKTRGQQVTLSCSPISGHRSVSWYQQTPGQGLQFLFEYFSETQRNKGNFPGRFSGRQFSNSRSEMNVSTLELGDSALYLCASSSAGEGTEAFFGQGTRLTVV.

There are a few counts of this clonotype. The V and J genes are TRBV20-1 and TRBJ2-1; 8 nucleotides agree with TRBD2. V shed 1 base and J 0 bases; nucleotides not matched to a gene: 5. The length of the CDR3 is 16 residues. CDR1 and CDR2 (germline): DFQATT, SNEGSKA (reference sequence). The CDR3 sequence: CSARVSSGASYNEQFF. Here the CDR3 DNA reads TGCAGTGCTAGAGTCAGTAGCGGGGCCTCCTACAATGAGCAGTTCTTC.

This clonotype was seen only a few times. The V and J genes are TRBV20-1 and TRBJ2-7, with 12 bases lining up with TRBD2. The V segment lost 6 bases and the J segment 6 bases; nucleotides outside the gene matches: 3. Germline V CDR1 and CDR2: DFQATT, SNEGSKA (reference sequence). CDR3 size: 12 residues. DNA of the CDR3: TGCAGTGCGATGGGACTAGCGGGCGAGCAGTACTTC. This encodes CSAMGLAGEQYF.

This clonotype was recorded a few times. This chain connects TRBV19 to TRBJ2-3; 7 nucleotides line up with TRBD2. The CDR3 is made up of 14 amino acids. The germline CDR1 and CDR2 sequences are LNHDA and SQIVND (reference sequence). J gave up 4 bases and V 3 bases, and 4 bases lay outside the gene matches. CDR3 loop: CASSMAGAPDTQYF. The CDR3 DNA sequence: TGTGCCAGTAGTATGGCGGGAGCACCAGATACGCAGTATTTT.

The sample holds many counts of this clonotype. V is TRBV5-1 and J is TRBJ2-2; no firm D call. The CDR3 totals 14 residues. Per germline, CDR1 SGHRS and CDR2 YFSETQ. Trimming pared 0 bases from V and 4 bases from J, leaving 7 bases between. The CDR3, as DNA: TGCGCCAGCAGCTTGGACCCAGTCACCGGGGAGCTGTTTTTT. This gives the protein CASSLDPVTGELFF.

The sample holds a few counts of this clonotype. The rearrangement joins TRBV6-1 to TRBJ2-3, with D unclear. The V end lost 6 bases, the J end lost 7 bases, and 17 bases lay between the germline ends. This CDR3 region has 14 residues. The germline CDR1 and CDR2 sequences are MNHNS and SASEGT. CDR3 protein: CASRVDGRPYTQYF. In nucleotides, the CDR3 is TGTGCCAGCAGGGTGGACGGACGACCTTATACGCAGTATTTT.

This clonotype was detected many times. CDR3 amino acids: CASSFRQSGKYEQFF. The CDR3 coding sequence is TGTGCCAGCAGCTTCCGACAGTCTGGGAAGTATGAGCAGTTCTTC. The chain carries TRBV7-2 and TRBJ2-1; weak D call: TRBD1 (5 bases). This CDR3 is 15 amino acids long. Germline loops: CDR1 SGHTA, CDR2 FQGNSA. The V end was cut by 3 bases, the J end by 8 bases, with 17 bases between.

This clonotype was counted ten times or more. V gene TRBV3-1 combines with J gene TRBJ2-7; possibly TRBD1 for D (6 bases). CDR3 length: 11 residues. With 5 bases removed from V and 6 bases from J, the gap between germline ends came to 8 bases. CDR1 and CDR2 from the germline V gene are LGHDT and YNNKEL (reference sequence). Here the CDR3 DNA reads TGTGCCAGCAGCGAACAGGGCGAGCAGTACTTC. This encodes CASSEQGEQYF.

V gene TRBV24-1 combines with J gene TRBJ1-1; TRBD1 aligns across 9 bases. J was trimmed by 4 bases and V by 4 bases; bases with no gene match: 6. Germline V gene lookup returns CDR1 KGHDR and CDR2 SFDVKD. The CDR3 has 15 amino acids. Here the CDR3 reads CATSDLTGGSTEAFF. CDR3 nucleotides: TGTGCCACCAGTGACTTGACAGGGGGAAGCACTGAAGCTTTCTTT.

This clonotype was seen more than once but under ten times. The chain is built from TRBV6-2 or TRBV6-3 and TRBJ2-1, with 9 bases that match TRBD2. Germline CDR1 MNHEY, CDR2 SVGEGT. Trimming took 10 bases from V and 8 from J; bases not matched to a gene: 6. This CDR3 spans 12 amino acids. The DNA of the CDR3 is TGTGCCACACGTAGCGGGAGCTATGAGCAGTTCTTC. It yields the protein CATRSGSYEQFF.